One and the same sample provided the 10 T cell receptor beta chains below, sequenced in a study of cytomegalovirus exposure and HLA in healthy donors. PCR used 60 Vbeta primers and 13 Jbeta primers. Sequencing used immunoSEQ multiplex PCR; TCRdb keeps in-frame clones, though not all of them. This table has over 200,000 clones, 82% appearing once. The specimen sequenced was PBMCs. The receptors originated from a woman between 40 and 50 years old in good health and CMV-seropositive.

The chain couples TRBV11-2 to TRBJ2-1, with D maybe TRBD2 (6 bases). CDR3 length equals 13 residues. The V gene lost 4 bases and the J gene lost 10 bases, with 14 bases spanning the gap. In germline, CDR1 is SGHAT, CDR2 FQNNGV. Here the CDR3 reads CASSSPVGREQFF. DNA of the CDR3: TGTGCCAGCAGCTCTCCGGTGGGGAGGGAGCAGTTCTTC.

This chain uses TRBV9 with TRBJ1-1, with 10 bases lining up with TRBD1. This CDR3 has 12 amino acids. With V trimmed by 4 bases and J by 14 bases, 8 bases remained unmatched. Germline CDR1 and CDR2: SGDLS and YYNGEE. This CDR3 is CASSPGQGVEFF. In nucleotides, the CDR3 is TGTGCCAGCAGCCCAGGACAGGGGGTAGAGTTCTTT.

CDR3 region: CASSVHRDRGSYEQYF. The CDR3 region has the DNA TGTGCCAGCAGCGTCCACCGGGACAGGGGTTCCTACGAGCAGTACTTC. The chain is built from TRBV9 and TRBJ2-7, with 10 bases aligning to TRBD1. V gave up 2 bases and J gave up 1 base; unmatched junction bases: 6. The CDR3 length is 16 residues. The germline gives CDR1 SGDLS, CDR2 YYNGEE. The whole variable domain, remainder taken from reference TRBV9 and TRBJ2-7, is DSGVTQTPKHLITATGQRVTLRCSPRSGDLSVYWYQQSLDQGLQFLIQYYNGEERAKGNILERFSAQQFPDLHSELNLSSLELGDSALYFCASSVHRDRGSYEQYFGPGTRLTVT.

Turning to this clone: One junction end disagrees with the germline gene, perhaps due to a read error. For the CDR3, the DNA is TGTGCTAGCAGCTTAGCGGGGGGACTAGCGGGAGCAGTTCCTTGCTACGAGCAGTACTTC. Encoded protein: CASSLAGGLAGAVPCYEQYF. This chain links TRBV7-7 with TRBJ2-7; TRBD2 agrees at 14 bases. Germline assignment: CDR1 SSHAT and CDR2 FNYEAQ (reference sequence). This CDR3 is built from 20 residues.

CDR3 DNA: TGTGCCAGCAGCGCCCACCCCAGGGGGAGCACTGAAGCTTTCTTT. This translates into CASSAHPRGSTEAFF. The chain couples TRBV11-2 to TRBJ1-1; TRBD1 agrees at 7 bases. The CDR3 loop spans 15 amino acids. Looked up from germline, CDR1 is SGHAT and CDR2 is FQNNGV. After removal of 5 bases from V and 4 bases from J, the junction contained 10 bases not matched to a gene.

This chain uses TRBV7-3 with TRBJ2-1; a possible D gene is TRBD2 (6 bases). The CDR3 length is 14 residues. Trimming took off 3 bases at V and 8 bases at J, with 14 bases between the two ends. Germline CDR1 reads SGHTA; CDR2 reads FQGTGA. The CDR3 spells CASSFGPASDEQFF. CDR3 bases: TGTGCCAGCAGCTTTGGGCCAGCTAGCGATGAGCAGTTCTTC.

This rearrangement joins TRBV15 to TRBJ1-1; D may be TRBD1 (5 bases). The CDR3 length is 15 residues. Between the trimmed V and J ends, which lost 1 base and 1 base, there was a span of 10 bases. The germline CDR1 and CDR2 sequences are LNHNV and YYDKDF (reference sequence). DNA for the CDR3: TGTGCCACCAGCAGAGGCAGGGCCACGAACACTGAAGCTTTCTTT. This gives the protein CATSRGRATNTEAFF. The entire variable domain, with the rest obtained from reference TRBV15 and TRBJ1-1, is as follows: DAMVIQNPRYQVTQFGKPVTLSCSQTLNHNVMYWYQQKSSQAPKLLFHYYDKDFNNEADTPDNFQSRRPNTSFCFLDIRSPGLGDTAMYLCATSRGRATNTEAFFGQGTRLTVV.

The chain is built from TRBV7-9 and TRBJ2-7, with D perhaps matching TRBD1 (6 bases). Trimming removed 7 bases at V and 7 bases at J, with 14 bases between. CDR3 size: 12 residues. Germline values: CDR1 SEHNR, CDR2 FQNEAQ (reference sequence). CDR3 coding DNA: TGTGCCAGCACCCTGGACAGCCGGGAGCAGTACTTC. Translation: CASTLDSREQYF.

This clone is a singleton in its sample. The J gene is TRBJ1-2, the V gene TRBV6-5, with D unresolved. The germline V gene has CDR1 MNHEY and CDR2 SVGAGI. Trimming shortened V by 6 bases and J by 0 bases, and 14 bases separated the two germline ends. This CDR3 is 15 amino acids long. CDR3 nucleotides: TGTGCCAGCAGCGGTCGGAGCGCTCCTAACTATGGCTACACCTTC. Translating gives CASSGRSAPNYGYTF.

The V call is TRBV9, the J call TRBJ2-4, with D perhaps matching TRBD1 (5 bases). The V and J ends lost 0 bases and 0 bases respectively, with 7 bases between them. Germline assignment: CDR1 SGDLS and CDR2 YYNGEE. The CDR3 has 15 amino acids. The CDR3 coding sequence is TGTGCCAGCAGCGTAGGGACACTAGCCAAAAACATTCAGTACTTC. This gives the protein CASSVGTLAKNIQYF.